This TCR beta chain originates from a study of CD8+CD57+ T cells in acquired aplastic anemia. The overall study: Recorded DNA amounts for sorted CD4+ and CD8+ cells had an average of roughly 3.4 ug.

CDR1 is SGHDT and CDR2 is YYEEEE in the germline V gene. The CDR3 is made up of 15 amino acids. Unmatched junction bases numbered 4, after V lost 5 bases and J lost 0 bases. General study findings and limits: Approximately 29 was the count of CD8+ CDR3 sequences that patients shared with controls. Patients were compared with controls for CD8+ Simpson's diversity, and no significant difference emerged.

As regards this clonotype: Its specificity is unknown.

Profiling of TCR beta VDJ combinations and CDR3 sequences used genomic DNA as template. TCRdb analysed the reads with MiXCR anew, one entry per CDR3 protein. The table has roughly 150,000 distinct CDR3 sequences, just under 45% seen once. The sequenced sample consisted of sorted CD4+, CD8+, or CD8+CD57+ T cells (not recorded which) from PBMCs. This clonotype was obtained from a human donor in good health. The rearrangement links TRBV5-6 to TRBJ2-3, with TRBD1 matching 9 bases. CDR3 nucleotide sequence: TGTGCCAGCAGATACGGACAGGGGAGCACAGATACGCAGTATTTT. This translates into CASRYGQGSTDTQYF.